This is a list of T cell receptor beta chains from one sample in a study of T cells in Graves' hyperthyroidism and ophthalmopathy. A single record per CDR3 protein comes from TCRdb applying MiXCR to the multiplex PCR reads. The sample lists approximately 260,000 distinct CDR3 sequences; 13% to 15% were seen once. The sample was blood. The origin of the receptors is a woman aged 50 to 60 with Graves' hyperthyroidism that later progressed to Graves' ophthalmopathy. CDR3s include the opening cysteine and the closing phenylalanine or tryptophan. A D gene is named only where the DNA matches it firmly. Part of the rows lack a size; the others show once, few, many or a class for expanded clones.

V	size	D	J	DNA	CDR3
TRBV2	few	.	TRBJ1-6	TGTGCCAGCAGTGAAGAGCGAAGTGCTAATAATTCACCCCTCCACTTT	CASSEERSANNSPLHF
TRBV6-1	many	.	TRBJ2-7	TGTGCCAGCAGGAATCGGACTAATGAGGAGCAGTACTTC	CASRNRTNEEQYF
TRBV2	.	.	TRBJ2-7	TGTGCCAGCAGGCGGGACAGAGTGACCTACGAGCAGTACTTC	CASRRDRVTYEQYF
TRBV20-1	many	.	TRBJ1-5	TGCAGTGCTAGAGAACTAACGGGGGGAAGTGTTCGGGATCAGCCCCAGCATTTT	CSARELTGGSVRDQPQHF
TRBV20-1	.	.	TRBJ2-7	TGCAGTGCTACCCCCCCCTCCCTAGCAACCTACGAGCAGTACTTC	CSATPPSLATYEQYF
TRBV20-1	few	.	TRBJ2-2	TGCAGTGCTAGAAGTACCGCGAACACCGGGGAGCTGTTTTTT	CSARSTANTGELFF
TRBV28	many	.	TRBJ1-6	TGTGCCAGCCGAACTTCTGGGGGTTTGAATTCACCCCTCCACTTT	CASRTSGGLNSPLHF
TRBV12-3/TRBV12-4	many	TRBD1	TRBJ1-6	TGTGCCAGCACCGAGACAGGGGGCCTTTCACCCCTCCACTTT	CASTETGGLSPLHF
TRBV24-1	few	.	TRBJ2-5	TGCGCCACCAGTGATTCGCTTTCCAAGACCCAGTACTTC	CATSDSLSKTQYF
TRBV18	many	.	TRBJ1-1	TGTGCCAGCTCACTAGACAGGCACACTGAAGCTTTCTTT	CASSLDRHTEAFF
TRBV6-1	many	TRBD1	TRBJ2-5	TGTGCCAGCAGTCCCGGGACAGCCGAGCGGACCCAGTACTTC	CASSPGTAERTQYF
TRBV2	many	.	TRBJ2-7	TGTGCCAGTTTAAACGCGGGACAGCCCGGGTACGAGCAGTACTTC	CASLNAGQPGYEQYF
TRBV2	many	.	TRBJ1-2	TGTGCCAGTTCCCCCCAGGGCCCTAACTATGGCTACACCTTC	CASSPQGPNYGYTF
TRBV24-1	many	.	TRBJ2-3	TGTGCCACCAGTGATAGGGCTAGCAGCTTCACAGATACGCAGTATTTT	CATSDRASSFTDTQYF
TRBV28	many	.	TRBJ2-1	TGTGCCAGCAGTTGGCTAGGTGAGCAGTTCTTC	CASSWLGEQFF
TRBV28	many	.	TRBJ2-1	TGTGCCAGCAGTTTATACGGGGGGCAGTTCTTC	CASSLYGGQFF
TRBV24-1	many	TRBD2	TRBJ2-2	TGTGCCACCAGTGATTCACTAGCGGGAGGAACCGGGGAGCTGTTTTTT	CATSDSLAGGTGELFF
TRBV18	many	TRBD1	TRBJ1-2	TGTGCCAGCTCACCACGACGACAGGGTCGAGACTATGGCTACACCTTC	CASSPRRQGRDYGYTF
TRBV6-5	many	.	TRBJ2-5	TGTGCCAGCAGTTACTCAGGGCGGGGCCTCGACGGGGAGACCCAGTACTTC	CASSYSGRGLDGETQYF
TRBV6-6	many	.	TRBJ2-2	TGTGCCAGCAGTTACCCGGCAGCCGGTGGCGGGGAGCTGTTTTTT	CASSYPAAGGGELFF
TRBV2	.	.	TRBJ1-3	TGTGCCAGCAGTGTAGGATGGGGTACTGGAAACACCATATATTTT	CASSVGWGTGNTIYF
TRBV7-9	few	.	TRBJ1-3	TGTGCCAGCAGCCCGAGCAACAGGCCAAGGGGCACCATATATTTT	CASSPSNRPRGTIYF
TRBV5-1	many	.	TRBJ2-7	TGCGCCAGCACGGAAAGAAAGGACGGCGAGCAGTACTTC	CASTERKDGEQYF
TRBV20-1	many	.	TRBJ1-1	TGCAGTGCTAGAGCGGGGGCGGTGGCTTTCTTT	CSARAGAVAFF
TRBV7-8	many	.	TRBJ1-2	TGTGCCAGCAGCGGATATAACTATGGCTACACCTTC	CASSGYNYGYTF
TRBV7-9	many	.	TRBJ1-6	TGTGCCAGCAGCCACGCGGGGGATTATTCACCCCTCCACTTT	CASSHAGDYSPLHF
TRBV5-1	many	TRBD1	TRBJ2-5	TGCGCCAGCAGTTCCGGACGTTGGACAGGGCCTCGAGAGACCCAGTACTTC	CASSSGRWTGPRETQYF
TRBV20-1	few	TRBD1	TRBJ1-6	TGCAGTGCTAGACACAGGGGGTCGTATAATTCACCCCTCCACTTT	CSARHRGSYNSPLHF
TRBV3-1	many	.	TRBJ2-7	TGTGCCAGCAGCCAAGATGGATATCGCTACGAGCAGTACTTC	CASSQDGYRYEQYF
TRBV18	many	TRBD1	TRBJ2-5	TGTGCCAGCTCACCAAGGTCCCCTGGACAGGGAGGAGAGACCCAGTACTTC	CASSPRSPGQGGETQYF
TRBV20-1	many	.	TRBJ1-4	TGCAGTGCTATGAGGGAGGTTGAGGAAAAACTGTTTTTT	CSAMREVEEKLFF
TRBV6-1	many	TRBD2	TRBJ2-1	TGTGCCAGCAGTGAATTTCATACTAGCGGGAGGGCCGGATCGAGCAATGAGCAGTTCTTC	CASSEFHTSGRAGSSNEQFF
TRBV4-2	few	.	TRBJ1-2	TGTGCCAGCAGCCAAGATCCGGGGGGCTACACCTTC	CASSQDPGGYTF
TRBV19	.	.	TRBJ1-5	TGTGCCAGTAGTTTGGGGGCGGCTCAGCCCCAGCATTTT	CASSLGAAQPQHF
TRBV5-1	many	.	TRBJ1-1	TGCGCCAGCAGCCGGGCTGGGGATGAAGCTTTCTTT	CASSRAGDEAFF
TRBV4-2	.	TRBD2	TRBJ2-1	TGTGCCAGCAAAGGGACTAGCGGATTGCATGAGCAGTTCTTC	CASKGTSGLHEQFF
TRBV4-3	.	.	TRBJ1-1	TGCGCCAGCAGCCACTCCGACGGGGGAAACACTGAAGCTTTCTTT	CASSHSDGGNTEAFF
TRBV18	.	.	TRBJ2-6	TGTGCCAGCTCACGGGCGTTACCTGGTGGGGCCAACGTCCTGACTTTC	CASSRALPGGANVLTF
TRBV5-1	.	TRBD2	TRBJ2-1	TGCGCCAGCAGCTTGGCCCCTAGCGGGGGATACTCCTACAATGAGCAGTTCTTC	CASSLAPSGGYSYNEQFF
TRBV19	few	TRBD1	TRBJ2-1	TGTGCCAGTAGAGGGGGCGTGGGGGTTGGGTACAATGAGCAGTTCTTC	CASRGGVGVGYNEQFF
TRBV14	.	.	TRBJ1-3	TGTGCCAGCAGCCGAGAGTTCCCGTTTCGAGGAAACACCATATATTTT	CASSREFPFRGNTIYF
TRBV12-3/TRBV12-4	.	.	TRBJ1-6	TGTGCCAGCAGCTTAGACGCCGGGCCCCTCCACTTT	CASSLDAGPLHF
TRBV19	few	TRBD1	TRBJ2-7	TGTGCCAGTAGTGTCCGACAGGGGGACGAGCAGTACTTC	CASSVRQGDEQYF